Below, 18 T cell receptor beta chains from the same sample are listed, as sequenced in a study of cytotoxic CD8 clonotypes in ibrutinib-treated CLL. TCRdb's table, derived via immunoSEQ multiplex PCR, lists solely in-frame clones and lacks some. The data show roughly 200,000 clones, with roughly 79% seen just once and over 9.5% held by the top ten. Sequenced here: PBMCs, sampled after 12 months of ibrutinib treatment. Receptors originate from a human donor with chronic lymphocytic leukemia.

The chain has TRBV12-2 and TRBJ1-1; the table calls TRBD1, which could not be checked here. TRBV12-2 is classified as a pseudogene. CDR3 size: 16 residues. For the CDR3, the DNA is TGTGCAAGTCGTTCCTCTTCAGGACAAATGAACACTGAAGCTTTCTTT. Its translation is CASRSSSGQMNTEAFF.

CDR3 amino acids: CASNPYQETQYF. CDR3 in DNA: TGTGCCAGCAATCCGTACCAAGAGACCCAGTACTTC. V gene TRBV6-1 combines with J gene TRBJ2-5; the D is unclear. This CDR3 has 12 amino acids. Germline-derived CDR1 and CDR2 are MNHNS and SASEGT. V lost 7 bases and J 0 bases, leaving 6 bases between the germline ends.

This chain joins TRBV11-3 and TRBJ2-7; no reliable D call. This CDR3 is built from 12 residues. Germline V gives CDR1 SGHNT, CDR2 YENEEA. V dropped 0 bases and J dropped 4 bases, with 4 bases sitting between them. The CDR3 reads CASSLDVYEQYF. In DNA form, the CDR3 reads TGTGCCAGCAGCTTAGATGTATACGAGCAGTACTTC.

The CDR3 nucleotides are TGCGCCAGCAGCCAAGCCACTTACAGGGATAACTATGGCTACACCTTC. This gives the protein CASSQATYRDNYGYTF. The chain recombines TRBV4-1 with TRBJ1-2; weak D call: TRBD1 (6 bases). This CDR3 comprises 16 residues. Germline assignment: CDR1 MGHRA and CDR2 YSYEKL. The V end lost 1 base, the J end lost 1 base, and 13 bases lay between the germline ends.

The chain combines TRBV19 with TRBJ2-1, with D possibly being TRBD1 (6 bases). Germline values: CDR1 LNHDA, CDR2 SQIVND (reference sequence). V was clipped by 5 bases and J by 0 bases, with 11 bases between them. This CDR3 contains 15 residues. The DNA of the CDR3 is TGTGCCAGTAGTGAACCCAGGGGCTCCTACAATGAGCAGTTCTTC. This translates into CASSEPRGSYNEQFF. Full variable domain (outside the CDR3, taken from reference TRBV19 and TRBJ2-1): DGGITQSPKYLFRKEGQNVTLSCEQNLNHDAMYWYRQDPGQGLRLIYYSQIVNDFQKGDIAEGYSVSREKKESFPLTVTSAQKNPTAFYLCASSEPRGSYNEQFFGPGTRLTVL.

V and J are TRBV19 and TRBJ1-4; the D gene is possibly TRBD1 (6 bases). CDR3 size: 15 residues. V lost 3 bases to trimming and J lost 10 bases, with 18 bases between them. Germline CDR1 reads LNHDA; CDR2 reads SQIVND (reference sequence). This chain's CDR3 is CASSMTGPLIGKLFF. DNA for the CDR3: TGTGCCAGTAGTATGACAGGACCGCTTATTGGAAAACTGTTTTTT.

V is TRBV28 and J is TRBJ2-7, with a tentative D call TRBD2 (6 bases). V lost 6 bases, J lost 5 bases, and 14 bases lay in between. The germline gives CDR1 MDHEN, CDR2 SYDVKM. The CDR3 consists of 13 residues. CDR3 DNA sequence: TGTGCCAGCAGCCCAGGAGGGGCGAACGAGCAGTACTTC. Protein: CASSPGGANEQYF.

CDR3 sequence reads: CASSYSIGGRSYEQYF. DNA for the CDR3: TGTGCCAGCAGTTACTCGATAGGGGGAAGGTCCTACGAGCAGTACTTC. The V call is TRBV6-5, the J call TRBJ2-7; a possible D gene is TRBD1 (6 bases). The V end lost 0 bases, the J end lost 1 base, and 13 bases lay between the germline ends. CDR1 is MNHEY, CDR2 SVGAGI, per germline. CDR3 size: 16 residues.

The chain couples TRBV5-1 to TRBJ2-2; a weak D match, TRBD1 (6 bases). Trimming took off 4 bases at V and 2 bases at J, with 12 bases between the two ends. The CDR3 runs to 15 residues. Germline CDR1 reads SGHRS; CDR2 reads YFSETQ. CDR3 in DNA: TGCGCCAGCAGCCCGGGACACCTAAACACCGGGGAGCTGTTTTTT. Translating gives CASSPGHLNTGELFF.

This chain joins TRBV5-1 and TRBJ2-3, with D possibly matching TRBD2 (6 bases). The CDR3 is 16 residues long. Trimming took 1 base from V and 2 from J, leaving 14 bases between them. The germline gives CDR1 SGHRS, CDR2 YFSETQ. CDR3 coding DNA: TGCGCCAGCAGCTTGTCTACGGGGAGGTACACAGATACGCAGTATTTT. This encodes CASSLSTGRYTDTQYF.

The chain carries TRBV19 and TRBJ2-6; D might be TRBD2 (6 bases). The CDR3 runs 16 residues. The V gene's germline CDR1 is LNHDA and CDR2 SQIVND (reference sequence). Trimming pared 5 bases from V and 0 bases from J, leaving 11 bases between. The CDR3: CASSPDGGSGANVLTF. The CDR3 DNA is TGTGCCAGTAGTCCCGACGGGGGCTCTGGGGCCAACGTCCTGACTTTC.

CDR3 DNA: TGTGCCAGTATGAGGGAGGGTAACTATGGCTACACCTTC. Residues: CASMREGNYGYTF. This chain links TRBV19 with TRBJ1-2; D unresolved. Germline assignment: CDR1 LNHDA and CDR2 SQIVND (reference sequence). V lost 7 bases and J lost 1, with 10 bases in between. The CDR3 contains 13 residues.

The rearrangement uses TRBV9 and TRBJ2-7; 7 bases map to TRBD2. Germline V gene data show CDR1 as SGDLS and CDR2 as YYNGEE. Germline trimming cut 3 bases from V and 2 bases from J; bases unmatched to any gene: 11. This CDR3 contains 16 residues. This CDR3 is CASSAQLAGAPYEQYF. In DNA, the CDR3 is TGTGCCAGCAGCGCCCAGTTGGCGGGAGCCCCCTACGAGCAGTACTTC.

This clone was recorded a few times. The same CDR3 is also encoded by other DNA sequences in this sample. J is TRBJ2-2 and V is TRBV7-2; TRBD1 agrees at 7 bases. This CDR3 is 16 amino acids long. Trimming at V came to 1 base and at J to 2 bases, leaving 4 bases not matched to a gene. The V gene's germline CDR1 is SGHTA and CDR2 FQGNSA. The CDR3 nucleotides are TGTGCCAGCAGCTTAGGTGGGACAGCTAACACCGGGGAGCTGTTTTTT. It codes for CASSLGGTANTGELFF.

The rearrangement links TRBV5-1 to TRBJ2-2, with 7 nucleotides matching TRBD2. CDR1 and CDR2 from the germline V gene are SGHRS and YFSETQ. After removal of 2 bases from V and 6 bases from J, the junction contained 13 bases not matched to a gene. This CDR3 is 17 amino acids long. The CDR3 DNA is TGCGCCAGCAGCTTAGCCAGTGGAAGCGGGACTGCCGGGGAGCTGTTTTTT. Protein: CASSLASGSGTAGELFF.

The sample holds a few counts of this clone. This chain connects TRBV19 to TRBJ2-7; D is ambiguous. Germline CDR1 and CDR2: LNHDA and SQIVND (reference sequence). Trimming removed 8 bases at V and 0 bases at J, with 11 bases between. The length of the CDR3 is 13 residues. Here the CDR3 reads CASSAGTSYEQYF. DNA of the CDR3: TGTGCCAGTTCTGCCGGAACCTCCTACGAGCAGTACTTC.

The chain employs TRBV5-5 and TRBJ1-2; possibly TRBD1 for D (5 bases). This CDR3 has 14 residues. The V gene lost 4 bases and the J gene lost 4 bases, with 14 bases spanning the gap. Germline V gene data show CDR1 as SGHKS and CDR2 as YYEKEE (reference sequence). DNA of the CDR3: TGTGCCAGCAGCATCGGTGGGACGGGCTATGGCTACACCTTC. It translates to CASSIGGTGYGYTF.

The V gene is TRBV9, the J gene TRBJ2-1; tentative D call: TRBD2 (5 bases). This CDR3 region has 13 residues. Looked up from germline, CDR1 is SGDLS and CDR2 is YYNGEE. The V and J ends lost 3 bases and 10 bases respectively, with 14 bases between them. CDR3 protein: CASSAPPGEEQFF. CDR3 sequence (DNA): TGTGCCAGCAGCGCCCCCCCCGGGGAAGAGCAGTTCTTC.